This T cell receptor (beta chain) is drawn from a study of post-analysis software for immune sequencing data. This clonotype has a count of ten or more. Its antigen remains unidentified. Study results and limitations: Versus controls, multiple sclerosis patients showed significantly lower diversity (normalized Chao1).

Built from TCR beta cDNA, the libraries had unique molecular identifiers in them. The source material, about 0.9 to 11 million T cells, gave rise to roughly 500,000 cDNA molecules. TCRdb reprocessed the PCR reads with MiXCR, giving one entry per CDR3 protein. The profile shows hundreds of thousands of distinct CDR3 sequences, roughly 27% of them singletons. This receptor was obtained from a girl under 18 with multiple sclerosis. The sequenced sample was blood.

CDR3 DNA: TGTGCCAGCAGTGGGAGGACGGCACAAGAGACCCAGTACTTC. Translated, it gives CASSGRTAQETQYF. The chain couples TRBV6-5 to TRBJ2-5, with D possibly being TRBD2 (6 bases). This CDR3 has 14 residues. The germline CDR1 and CDR2 sequences are MNHEY and SVGAGI. Deletions cut 5 bases from V and 2 bases from J, with 12 bases between.